These 27 T cell receptor beta chains share one sample of origin, sequenced in a study of T cells in localized non-small cell lung cancer. Sequencing was performed with immunoSEQ multiplex PCR; in TCRdb, only in-frame clones are kept and a portion is missing. The sample includes 55,000 to 80,000 clones, roughly four fifths of them seen just once. The sequenced sample was peripheral blood, obtained before any cancer treatment. Receptors were obtained from a female donor aged 60 or older with stage I lung adenocarcinoma.

The chain uses TRBV5-4 and TRBJ1-5; 8 bases agree with TRBD1. Germline V gives CDR1 SGHNT, CDR2 YYREEE (reference sequence). The CDR3 length is 14 residues. V gave up 1 base and J gave up 5 bases; unmatched junction bases: 2. The CDR3 DNA reads TGTGCCAGCAGCTTGCAGGGGGCGGATCAGCCCCAGCATTTT. Its translation is CASSLQGADQPQHF.

The rearrangement uses TRBV5-1 and TRBJ2-6; a possible D gene is TRBD1 (5 bases). CDR1 is SGHRS and CDR2 is YFSETQ in the germline V gene. There are 15 residues in the CDR3. Trimming took 4 bases from V and 2 from J, leaving 10 bases between them. CDR3 sequence: CASSLDSPGANVLTF. CDR3 in DNA: TGCGCCAGCAGCCTTGACAGCCCTGGGGCCAACGTCCTGACTTTC.

V usage is TRBV15 and J usage is TRBJ1-1; D gene ambiguous. V lost 1 base to trimming and J lost 1 base, with 10 bases between them. CDR1 and CDR2 (germline): LNHNV, YYDKDF (reference sequence). The CDR3 loop spans 15 amino acids. Here the CDR3 reads CATSRAAGGNTEAFF. For the CDR3, the DNA is TGTGCCACCAGCAGAGCGGCCGGAGGGAACACTGAAGCTTTCTTT.

This chain uses TRBV7-9 with TRBJ2-1; 12 bases are a match to TRBD2. From germline, CDR1 is SEHNR and CDR2 FQNEAQ (reference sequence). This CDR3 contains 19 residues. Trimming cost V 1 base and J 4 bases; bases outside gene matches: 11. CDR3 residues: CASSLVLAGGVGIYNEQFF. CDR3 bases: TGTGCCAGCAGCTTAGTCCTAGCGGGAGGGGTCGGCATATACAATGAGCAGTTCTTC. Complete variable domain (other parts from reference TRBV7-9 and TRBJ2-1): DTGVSQNPRHKITKRGQNVTFRCDPISEHNRLYWYRQTLGQGPEFLTYFQNEAQLEKSRLLSDRFSAERPKGSFSTLEIQRTEQGDSAMYLCASSLVLAGGVGIYNEQFFGPGTRLTVL.

This sequence joins TRBV27 and TRBJ2-1; 13 nucleotides line up with TRBD2. Unmatched junction bases numbered 7, after V lost 5 bases and J lost 6 bases. This CDR3 is 16 amino acids long. Germline assignment: CDR1 MNHEY and CDR2 SMNVEV (reference sequence). The CDR3 loop is CASSARGTSGTNEQFF. The CDR3 nucleotides read TGTGCCAGCAGTGCGAGGGGGACTAGCGGGACCAATGAGCAGTTCTTC.

This clone was seen more than once but under ten times. The rearrangement joins TRBV30 to TRBJ2-1; 8 nucleotides match TRBD2. Germline values: CDR1 GTSNPN, CDR2 SVGIG (reference sequence). The length of the CDR3 is 13 residues. Trimming took 4 bases from V and 9 from J; bases not matched to a gene: 8. The CDR3 spells CAWTNGLAGEQFF. CDR3 DNA sequence: TGTGCCTGGACCAACGGACTAGCCGGTGAGCAGTTCTTC.

The chain is built from TRBV18 and TRBJ1-5, with D perhaps TRBD1 (6 bases). The CDR3 is 16 amino acids. V lost 4 bases and J 7 bases, leaving 20 bases between the germline ends. CDR1 and CDR2 from the germline V gene are KGHSH and LQKENI. The CDR3 region is CASSQGTGKLTQPQHF. Here the CDR3 DNA reads TGTGCCAGCTCACAAGGCACAGGGAAGTTGACCCAGCCCCAGCATTTT.

V and J are TRBV29-1 and TRBJ1-1; 11 nucleotides align to TRBD1. With V trimmed by 4 bases and J by 4 bases, 5 bases remained unmatched. The length of the CDR3 is 14 residues. Germline CDR1 is SQVTM and CDR2 is ANQGSEA. Written as DNA, the CDR3 is TGCAGCGTTGCCTGGACAGGGGGCATCACTGAAGCTTTCTTT. Translation gives CSVAWTGGITEAFF.

The chain couples TRBV19 to TRBJ1-1; D perhaps matches TRBD1 (5 bases). CDR3 length: 16 residues. Germline V gives CDR1 LNHDA, CDR2 SQIVND (reference sequence). Deletions cut 3 bases from V and 7 bases from J, with 21 bases between. The CDR3 DNA follows: TGTGCCAGTAGTATCCGACGCATCCAGGGCCGGATTGAAGCTTTCTTT. Encoded protein: CASSIRRIQGRIEAFF.

This clone was picked up a small number of times. The CDR3, as DNA: TGCGCCAGCAGCCCTCCTGGGGTGAACACTGAAGCTTTCTTT. Translated: CASSPPGVNTEAFF. This rearrangement joins TRBV5-1 to TRBJ1-1; D gene unclear. Germline CDR1 reads SGHRS; CDR2 reads YFSETQ. CDR3 length equals 14 residues. With 4 bases removed from V and 0 bases from J, the gap between germline ends came to 10 bases.

J is TRBJ1-2 and V is TRBV15, with TRBD1 as a possible D gene (5 bases). With 0 bases removed from V and 3 bases from J, the gap between germline ends came to 14 bases. CDR1 LNHNV and CDR2 YYDKDF come from the germline V gene (reference sequence). This CDR3 has 16 residues. As DNA, the CDR3 is TGTGCCACCAGCAGAGAAGGCGCCAGGGCGGACTATGGCTACACCTTC. Its protein is CATSREGARADYGYTF. The full variable domain, completed using reference TRBV15 and TRBJ1-2, is DAMVIQNPRYQVTQFGKPVTLSCSQTLNHNVMYWYQQKSSQAPKLLFHYYDKDFNNEADTPDNFQSRRPNTSFCFLDIRSPGLGDTAMYLCATSREGARADYGYTFGSGTRLTVV.

V gene TRBV18 combines with J gene TRBJ2-2; D gene uncertain. Trimming took 3 bases from V and 0 from J, leaving 8 bases between them. Germline-derived CDR1 and CDR2 are KGHSH and LQKENI. There are 15 residues in the CDR3. The CDR3 is CASSPLRTNTGELFF. CDR3 nucleotide sequence: TGTGCCAGCTCACCTTTACGGACGAACACCGGGGAGCTGTTTTTT. Based on the CDR3 plus reference TRBV18 and TRBJ2-2, the full variable domain is NAGVMQNPRHLVRRRGQEARLRCSPMKGHSHVYWYRQLPEEGLKFMVYLQKENIIDESGMPKERFSAEFPKEGPSILRIQQVVRGDSAAYFCASSPLRTNTGELFFGEGSRLTVL.

This clone appeared a few times. The V call is TRBV6-1, the J call TRBJ1-2, with TRBD1 as a possible D gene (5 bases). Germline V gene sequence: CDR1 MNHNS, CDR2 SASEGT. Between the trimmed V and J ends, which lost 3 bases and 2 bases, there was a span of 7 bases. CDR3 length: 13 residues. The CDR3 region has the DNA TGTGCCAGCAGTGACGGGGGGAACTATGGCTACACCTTC. Its protein product is CASSDGGNYGYTF.

This clone showed up just a few times. The gene calls are TRBV19 and TRBJ1-5; D is undetermined. There are 16 residues in the CDR3. V was pared by 7 bases and J by 6 bases, with 22 bases between. The germline V gene has CDR1 LNHDA and CDR2 SQIVND (reference sequence). Here the CDR3 DNA reads TGTGCCAGTACCCCCCGAGGTAGAGGGATCGGTCAGCCCCAGCATTTT. Translating gives CASTPRGRGIGQPQHF.

The rearrangement joins TRBV5-1 to TRBJ2-5; D is tentatively TRBD1 or TRBD2 (5 bases each). Trimming removed 0 bases at V and 1 base at J, with 10 bases between. Germline-derived CDR1 and CDR2 are SGHRS and YFSETQ. The CDR3 consists of 15 residues. The CDR3 spells CASSLEGRAQETQYF. The CDR3 coding sequence is TGCGCCAGCAGCTTGGAGGGGAGAGCCCAAGAGACCCAGTACTTC.

The rearrangement links TRBV6-1 to TRBJ2-7; a possible D gene is TRBD2 (5 bases). CDR1 and CDR2 from the germline V gene are MNHNS and SASEGT. There are 14 residues in the CDR3. Trimming removed 6 bases at V and 0 bases at J, with 12 bases between. CDR3 sequence (DNA): TGTGCCAGCAGGGACTTTTTGAGCTCCTACGAGCAGTACTTC. Translation gives CASRDFLSSYEQYF.

This sequence joins TRBV5-6 and TRBJ2-6; D is undetermined. Germline loops: CDR1 SGHDT, CDR2 YYEEEE. V dropped 8 bases and J dropped 0 bases, with 18 bases sitting between them. The length of the CDR3 is 17 residues. CDR3 coding DNA: TGTGCCAGTTTGCAGAACCGGCACTCCTCTGGGGCCAACGTCCTGACTTTC. Translating it yields CASLQNRHSSGANVLTF.

This chain uses TRBV10-1 with TRBJ1-4; D remains unclear. The CDR3 extends over 14 amino acids. Trimming shortened V by 3 bases and J by 4 bases, and 9 bases separated the two germline ends. CDR1 WNHNN and CDR2 SYGVQD come from the germline V gene (reference sequence). The CDR3 loop reads CASSEGNSNEKLFF. DNA for the CDR3: TGCGCCAGCAGTGAAGGGAATAGTAATGAAAAACTGTTTTTT.

The rearrangement joins TRBV19 to TRBJ1-2, with 10 bases identical to TRBD1. V shed 6 bases and J 2 bases; nucleotides not matched to a gene: 12. This CDR3 contains 17 residues. Germline V gene lookup returns CDR1 LNHDA and CDR2 SQIVND (reference sequence). CDR3 coding DNA: TGTGCCAGTAGAATCGGGACAGGGGTTAATCTGAACTATGGCTACACCTTC. It yields the protein CASRIGTGVNLNYGYTF.

The chain recombines TRBV27 with TRBJ2-5; perhaps TRBD1 as D (5 bases). Germline V CDR1 and CDR2: MNHEY, SMNVEV (reference sequence). This CDR3 spans 13 amino acids. Trimming took off 5 bases at V and 5 bases at J, with 12 bases between the two ends. CDR3 DNA sequence: TGTGCCAGCAGTCGGACCCCAGGGGAGACCCAGTACTTC. This gives the protein CASSRTPGETQYF.

The chain couples TRBV5-4 to TRBJ2-2; weak D call: TRBD2 (6 bases). V lost 4 bases, J lost 3 bases, and 13 bases lay in between. Germline V gene sequence: CDR1 SGHNT, CDR2 YYREEE (reference sequence). The CDR3 has 15 residues. CDR3: CASSQVREDTGELFF. CDR3 coding DNA: TGTGCCAGCAGCCAAGTGAGGGAGGACACCGGGGAGCTGTTTTTT.

The chain couples TRBV11-2 to TRBJ2-1; no clear D. The CDR3 consists of 14 residues. The V end lost 0 bases, the J end lost 7 bases, and 10 bases lay between the germline ends. Germline V lookup: CDR1 SGHAT, CDR2 FQNNGV. The CDR3 here is CASSLDPNRNEQFF. Written as DNA, the CDR3 is TGTGCCAGCAGCTTAGATCCGAATCGAAATGAGCAGTTCTTC.

The chain combines TRBV4-2 with TRBJ2-7; tentative D call: TRBD1 (6 bases). Trimming left V 0 bases short and J 7 bases short, with 13 bases between. Germline CDR1 reads LGHNA; CDR2 reads YNFKEQ. CDR3 length: 14 residues. The CDR3, as DNA: TGTGCCAGCAGCCAAGATTGGCAGGGGCGGGAGCAGTACTTC. This codes for CASSQDWQGREQYF.

The rearrangement joins TRBV9 to TRBJ2-1, with TRBD2 as a possible D gene (5 bases). Looked up from germline, CDR1 is SGDLS and CDR2 is YYNGEE. The CDR3 contains 16 residues. The V and J ends lost 4 bases and 0 bases respectively, with 14 bases between them. CDR3 protein: CASSSTAASSYNEQFF. The CDR3 region has the DNA TGTGCCAGCAGCTCCACAGCGGCCAGCTCCTACAATGAGCAGTTCTTC.

The V gene is TRBV30, the J gene TRBJ1-1, with TRBD1 matching 7 bases. With V trimmed by 5 bases and J by 3 bases, 6 bases remained unmatched. Germline-derived CDR1 and CDR2 are GTSNPN and SVGIG (reference sequence). The CDR3 extends over 13 amino acids. This CDR3 is CAWDKTGYTEAFF. DNA of the CDR3: TGTGCCTGGGATAAGACAGGGTACACTGAAGCTTTCTTT.

Comments on this clone: Other DNA sequences from this sample encode an identical CDR3 as well. The chain recombines TRBV18 with TRBJ1-1; no reliable D call. The length of the CDR3 is 15 residues. Germline V gives CDR1 KGHSH, CDR2 LQKENI. Trimming cost V 3 bases and J 0 bases, with 11 bases left between them. CDR3 in amino acids: CASSPLGRMNTEAFF. For the CDR3, the DNA is TGTGCCAGCTCACCCTTGGGAAGGATGAACACTGAAGCTTTCTTT.

The sample holds a few counts of this clone. The rearrangement uses TRBV23-1 and TRBJ2-6, with unresolved D. TRBV23-1 is an ORF; its function is uncertain. This CDR3 comprises 15 residues. Trimming took 1 base from V and 1 from J, leaving 5 bases between them. For the CDR3, the DNA is TGCGCCAGCAGTCAATATTTTTCTGGGGCCAACGTCCTGACTTTC. It yields the protein CASSQYFSGANVLTF.